The present T cell receptor (beta chain) was sequenced within a study of T cells of healthy individuals. MiXCR was run by TCRdb on the 5' RACE reads, yielding one entry per CDR3 protein. The sample contains 50,000 to 55,000 distinct CDR3 sequences, under 15% of which appear only once. This receptor was taken from a human donor in good health.

The DNA of the CDR3 is TGTGCCAGCAGCTGGGGGGAGGAAGCGCAGTATTTT. This sequence encodes CASSWGEEAQYF. The rearrangement links TRBV7-2 to TRBJ2-3; tentatively, D is TRBD2 (6 bases). Trimming shortened V by 4 bases and J by 10 bases, and 12 bases separated the two germline ends. Germline CDR1 SGHTA, CDR2 FQGNSA. This CDR3 region has 12 residues.